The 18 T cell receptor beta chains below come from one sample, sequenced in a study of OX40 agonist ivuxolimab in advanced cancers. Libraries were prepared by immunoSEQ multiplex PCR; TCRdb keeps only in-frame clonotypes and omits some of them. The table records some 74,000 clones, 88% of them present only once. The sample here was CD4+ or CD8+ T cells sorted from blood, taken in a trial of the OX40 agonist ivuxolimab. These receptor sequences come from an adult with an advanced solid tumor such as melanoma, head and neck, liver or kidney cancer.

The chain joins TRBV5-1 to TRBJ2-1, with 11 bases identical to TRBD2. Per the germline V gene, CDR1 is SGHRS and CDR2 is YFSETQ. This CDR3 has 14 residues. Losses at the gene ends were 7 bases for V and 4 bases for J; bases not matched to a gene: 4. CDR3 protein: CASSGTSGYNEQFF. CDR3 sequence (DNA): TGCGCCAGCTCTGGGACTAGCGGATACAATGAGCAGTTCTTC.

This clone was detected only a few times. CDR3: CASSLMGRQGSTDTQYF. The CDR3, as DNA: TGTGCCAGCAGCTTAATGGGGCGACAGGGGAGCACAGATACGCAGTATTTT. The gene calls are TRBV7-2 and TRBJ2-3, with TRBD1 identical over 8 bases. The trim removed 2 bases at V and 0 bases at J, leaving 7 bases unmatched. Germline V gene lookup returns CDR1 SGHTA and CDR2 FQGNSA. The CDR3 is 17 amino acids.

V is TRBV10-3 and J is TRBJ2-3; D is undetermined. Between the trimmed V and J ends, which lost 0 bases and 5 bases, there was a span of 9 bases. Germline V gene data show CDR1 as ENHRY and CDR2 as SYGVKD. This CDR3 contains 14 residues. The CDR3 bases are TGTGCCATCAGTGAGTCGGATCGCCTAGATACGCAGTATTTT. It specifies CAISESDRLDTQYF.

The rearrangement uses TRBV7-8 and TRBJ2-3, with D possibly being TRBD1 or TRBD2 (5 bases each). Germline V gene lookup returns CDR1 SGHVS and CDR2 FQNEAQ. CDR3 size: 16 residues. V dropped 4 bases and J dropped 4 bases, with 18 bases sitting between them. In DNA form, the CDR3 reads TGTGCCAGCAGCTCTCGGGACCCGGGGTTCGCAGATACGCAGTATTTT. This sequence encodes CASSSRDPGFADTQYF.

The CDR3 bases are TGTGCCGGAGGGCAGGCGATGTACCAAGAGACCCAGTACTTC. As protein: CAGGQAMYQETQYF. The chain uses TRBV11-3 and TRBJ2-5, with D possibly TRBD2 on 6 matching bases. V was cut by 11 bases and J by 0 bases, with 16 bases left in between. Germline V gene sequence: CDR1 SGHNT, CDR2 YENEEA. The CDR3 has 14 residues.

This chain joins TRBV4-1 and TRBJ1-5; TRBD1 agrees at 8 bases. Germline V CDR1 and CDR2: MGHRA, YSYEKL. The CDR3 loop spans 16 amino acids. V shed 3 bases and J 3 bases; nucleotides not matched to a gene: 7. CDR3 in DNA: TGCGCCAGCAGCCACGGGGACAGGCCGAACAATCAGCCCCAGCATTTT. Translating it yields CASSHGDRPNNQPQHF.

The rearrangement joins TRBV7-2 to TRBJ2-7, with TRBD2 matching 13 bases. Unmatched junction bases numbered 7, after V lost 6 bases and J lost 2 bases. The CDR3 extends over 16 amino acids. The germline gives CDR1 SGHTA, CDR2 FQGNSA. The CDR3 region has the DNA TGTGCCAGCAGTCTGGGACTAGCGGGGCCCACCTACGAGCAGTACTTC. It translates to CASSLGLAGPTYEQYF.

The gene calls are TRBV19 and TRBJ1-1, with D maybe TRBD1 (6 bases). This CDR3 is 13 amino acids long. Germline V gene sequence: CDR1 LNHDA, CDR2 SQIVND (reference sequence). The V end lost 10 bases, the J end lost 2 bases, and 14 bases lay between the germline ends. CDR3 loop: CATSEGDNTEAFF. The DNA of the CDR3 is TGTGCCACCTCCGAGGGGGACAACACTGAAGCTTTCTTT.

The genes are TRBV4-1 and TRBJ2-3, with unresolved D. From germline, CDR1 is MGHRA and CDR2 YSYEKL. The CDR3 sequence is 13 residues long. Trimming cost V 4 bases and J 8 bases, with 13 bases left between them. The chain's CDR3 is CASSPMGYGTQYF. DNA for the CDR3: TGCGCCAGCAGCCCAATGGGGTATGGTACGCAGTATTTT.

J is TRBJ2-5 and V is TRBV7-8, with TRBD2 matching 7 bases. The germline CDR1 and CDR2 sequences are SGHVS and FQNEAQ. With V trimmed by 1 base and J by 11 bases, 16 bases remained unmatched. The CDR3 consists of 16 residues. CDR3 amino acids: CASSLVGLAAPQEQYF. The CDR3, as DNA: TGTGCCAGCAGCTTAGTCGGGCTAGCGGCCCCCCAGGAGCAGTACTTC.

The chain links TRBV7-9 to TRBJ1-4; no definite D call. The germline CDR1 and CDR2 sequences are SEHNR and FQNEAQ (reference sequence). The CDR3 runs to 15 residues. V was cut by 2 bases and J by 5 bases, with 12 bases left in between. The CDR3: CASSLIGEINEKLFF. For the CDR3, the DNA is TGTGCCAGCAGCTTAATTGGGGAAATAAATGAAAAACTGTTTTTT.

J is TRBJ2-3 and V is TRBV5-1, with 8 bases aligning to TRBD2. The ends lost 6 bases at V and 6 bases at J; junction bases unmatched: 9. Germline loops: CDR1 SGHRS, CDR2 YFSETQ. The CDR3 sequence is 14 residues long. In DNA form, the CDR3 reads TGCGCCAGCAAGAGCGGGAGAAGGGTCGATACGCAGTATTTT. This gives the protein CASKSGRRVDTQYF.

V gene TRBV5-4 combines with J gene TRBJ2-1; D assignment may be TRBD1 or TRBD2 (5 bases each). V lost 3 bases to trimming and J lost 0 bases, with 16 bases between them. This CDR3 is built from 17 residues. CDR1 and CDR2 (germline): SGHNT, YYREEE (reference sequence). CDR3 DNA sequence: TGTGCCAGCAGCTGGGGTCTGGGACGAAGCTCCTACAATGAGCAGTTCTTC. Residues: CASSWGLGRSSYNEQFF. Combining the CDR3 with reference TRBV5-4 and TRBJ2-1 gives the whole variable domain ETGVTQSPTHLIKTRGQQVTLRCSSQSGHNTVSWYQQALGQGPQFIFQYYREEENGRGNFPPRFSGLQFPNYSSELNVNALELDDSALYLCASSWGLGRSSYNEQFFGPGTRLTVL.

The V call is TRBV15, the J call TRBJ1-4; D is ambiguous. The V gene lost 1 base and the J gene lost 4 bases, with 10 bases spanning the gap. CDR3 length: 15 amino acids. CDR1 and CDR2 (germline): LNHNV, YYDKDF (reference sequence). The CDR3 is CATSRGWRINEKLFF. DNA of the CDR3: TGTGCCACCAGCAGAGGCTGGCGAATTAATGAAAAACTGTTTTTT.

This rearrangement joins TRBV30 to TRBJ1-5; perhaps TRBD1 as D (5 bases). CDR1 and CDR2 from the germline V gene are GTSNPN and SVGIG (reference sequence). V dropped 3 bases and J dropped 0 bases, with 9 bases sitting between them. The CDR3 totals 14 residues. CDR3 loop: CAWSWGGSNQPQHF. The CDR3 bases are TGTGCCTGGAGCTGGGGGGGTAGCAATCAGCCCCAGCATTTT.

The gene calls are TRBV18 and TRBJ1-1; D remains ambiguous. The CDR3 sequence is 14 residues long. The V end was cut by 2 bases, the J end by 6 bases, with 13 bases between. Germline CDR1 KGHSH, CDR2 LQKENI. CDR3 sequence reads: CASSPIVTGAEAFF. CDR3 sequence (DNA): TGTGCCAGCTCACCAATCGTAACTGGCGCTGAAGCTTTCTTT.

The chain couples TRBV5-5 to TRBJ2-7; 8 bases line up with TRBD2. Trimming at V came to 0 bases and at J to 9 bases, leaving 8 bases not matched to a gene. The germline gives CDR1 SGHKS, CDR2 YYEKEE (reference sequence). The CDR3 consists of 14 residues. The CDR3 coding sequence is TGTGCCAGCAGCTTGGTCGGGGGGGACGGCGGGCAGTACTTC. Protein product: CASSLVGGDGGQYF.

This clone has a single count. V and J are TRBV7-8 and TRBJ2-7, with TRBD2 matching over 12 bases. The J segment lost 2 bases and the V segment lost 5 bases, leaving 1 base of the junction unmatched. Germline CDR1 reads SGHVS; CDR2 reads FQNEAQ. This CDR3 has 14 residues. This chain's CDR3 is CASSRTSGAYEQYF. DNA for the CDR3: TGTGCCAGCAGCCGGACTAGCGGGGCCTACGAGCAGTACTTC.